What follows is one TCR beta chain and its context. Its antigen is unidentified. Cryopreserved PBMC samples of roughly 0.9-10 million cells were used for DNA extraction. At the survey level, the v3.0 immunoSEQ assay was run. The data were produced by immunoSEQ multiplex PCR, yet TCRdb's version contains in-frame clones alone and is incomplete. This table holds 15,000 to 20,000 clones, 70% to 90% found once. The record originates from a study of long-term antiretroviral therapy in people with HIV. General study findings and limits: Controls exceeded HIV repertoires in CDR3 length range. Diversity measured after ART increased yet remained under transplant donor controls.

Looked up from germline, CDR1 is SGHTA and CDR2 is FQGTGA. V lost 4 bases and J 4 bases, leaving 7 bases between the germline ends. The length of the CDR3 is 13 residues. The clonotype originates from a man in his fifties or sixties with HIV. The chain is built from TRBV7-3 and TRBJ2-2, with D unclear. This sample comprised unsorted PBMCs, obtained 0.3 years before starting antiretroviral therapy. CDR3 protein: CASSSRATGELFF. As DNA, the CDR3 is TGTGCCAGCAGCTCCCGGGCCACCGGGGAGCTGTTTTTT.